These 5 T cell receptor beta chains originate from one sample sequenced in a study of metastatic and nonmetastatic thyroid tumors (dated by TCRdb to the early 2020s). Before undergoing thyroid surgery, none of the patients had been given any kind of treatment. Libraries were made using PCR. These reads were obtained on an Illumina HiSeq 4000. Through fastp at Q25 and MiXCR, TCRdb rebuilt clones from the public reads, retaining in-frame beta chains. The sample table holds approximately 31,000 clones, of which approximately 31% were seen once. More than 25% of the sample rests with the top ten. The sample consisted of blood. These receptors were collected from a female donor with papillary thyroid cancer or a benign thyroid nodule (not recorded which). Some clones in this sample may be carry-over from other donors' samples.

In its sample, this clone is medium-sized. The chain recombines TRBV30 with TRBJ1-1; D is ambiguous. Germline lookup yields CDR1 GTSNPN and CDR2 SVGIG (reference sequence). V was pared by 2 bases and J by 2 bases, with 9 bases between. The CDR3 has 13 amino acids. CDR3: CAWSREANTEAFF. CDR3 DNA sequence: TGTGCCTGGAGTCGGGAGGCCAACACTGAAGCTTTCTTT.

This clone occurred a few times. The CDR3 protein is CASSYTETGNTIYF. In DNA form, the CDR3 reads TGTGCCAGCAGTTACACTGAGACTGGAAACACCATATATTTT. This chain links TRBV6-2 or TRBV6-3 with TRBJ1-3; D is unclear. Germline V CDR1 and CDR2: MNHEY, SVGEGT. Between the trimmed V and J ends, which lost 2 bases and 2 bases, there was a span of 7 bases. This CDR3 is 14 amino acids long.

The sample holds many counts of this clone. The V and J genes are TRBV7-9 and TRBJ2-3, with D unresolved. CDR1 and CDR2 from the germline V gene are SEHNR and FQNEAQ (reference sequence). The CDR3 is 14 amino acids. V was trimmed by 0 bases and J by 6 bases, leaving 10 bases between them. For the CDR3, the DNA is TGTGCCAGCAGCTTAGCGGGAAATTTGGATACGCAGTATTTT. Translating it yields CASSLAGNLDTQYF.

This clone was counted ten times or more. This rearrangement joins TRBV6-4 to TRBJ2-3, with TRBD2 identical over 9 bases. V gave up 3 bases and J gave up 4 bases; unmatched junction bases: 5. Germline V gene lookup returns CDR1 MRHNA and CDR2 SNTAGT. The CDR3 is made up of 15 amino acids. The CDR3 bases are TGTGCCAGCAGTGAAGCGGGAGGAGAGGCAGATACGCAGTATTTT. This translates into CASSEAGGEADTQYF.

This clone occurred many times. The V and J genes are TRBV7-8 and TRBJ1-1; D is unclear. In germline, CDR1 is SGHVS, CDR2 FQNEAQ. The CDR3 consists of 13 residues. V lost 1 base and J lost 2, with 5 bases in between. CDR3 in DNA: TGTGCCAGCAGCTTAGGGAGTAACACTGAAGCTTTCTTT. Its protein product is CASSLGSNTEAFF.